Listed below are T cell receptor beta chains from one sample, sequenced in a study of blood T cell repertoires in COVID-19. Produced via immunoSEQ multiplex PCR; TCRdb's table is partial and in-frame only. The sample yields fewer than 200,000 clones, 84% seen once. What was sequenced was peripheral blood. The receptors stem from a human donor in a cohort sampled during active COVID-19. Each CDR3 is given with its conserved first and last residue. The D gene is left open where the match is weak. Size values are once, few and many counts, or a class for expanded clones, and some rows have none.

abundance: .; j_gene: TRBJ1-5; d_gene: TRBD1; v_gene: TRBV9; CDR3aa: CASSAGTGSNQPQHF
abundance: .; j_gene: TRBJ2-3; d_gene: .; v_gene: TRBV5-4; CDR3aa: CASSGQGYTDTQYF
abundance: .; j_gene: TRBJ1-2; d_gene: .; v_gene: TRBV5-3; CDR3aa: CARSLAQGSYTF
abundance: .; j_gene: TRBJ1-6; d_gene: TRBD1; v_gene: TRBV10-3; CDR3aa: CAITRDRLNSPLHF
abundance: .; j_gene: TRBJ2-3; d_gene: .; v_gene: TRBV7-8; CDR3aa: CASSLPGVGDTQYF
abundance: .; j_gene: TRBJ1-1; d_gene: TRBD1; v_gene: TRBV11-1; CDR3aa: CASSERFRTGNTEAFF
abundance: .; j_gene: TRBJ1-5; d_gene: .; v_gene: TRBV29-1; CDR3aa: CSVLTGSNQPQHF
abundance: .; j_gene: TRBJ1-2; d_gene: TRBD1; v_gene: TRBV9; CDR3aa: CASSEGGQGYGYTF
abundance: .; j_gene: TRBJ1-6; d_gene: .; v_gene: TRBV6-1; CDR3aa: CASSEGLRPGDSPLHF
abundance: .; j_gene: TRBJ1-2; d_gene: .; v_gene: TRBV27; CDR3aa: CASQPLPPGGVRGYTF
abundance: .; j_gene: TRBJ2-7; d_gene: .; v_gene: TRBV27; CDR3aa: CASSPSRGTSAGEQYF
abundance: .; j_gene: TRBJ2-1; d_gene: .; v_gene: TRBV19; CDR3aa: CASSIGRGPGSYNEQFF
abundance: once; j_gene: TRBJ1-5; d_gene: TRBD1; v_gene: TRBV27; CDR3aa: CASSPLGQPFYSNQPQHF
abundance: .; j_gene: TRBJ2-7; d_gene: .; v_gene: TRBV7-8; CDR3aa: CASSSTYEQYF
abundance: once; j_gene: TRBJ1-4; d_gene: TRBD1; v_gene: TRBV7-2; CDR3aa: CASSLGTGGLANEKLFF
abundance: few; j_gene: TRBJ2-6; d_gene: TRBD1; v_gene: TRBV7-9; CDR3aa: CASRLRDRSISGANVLTF
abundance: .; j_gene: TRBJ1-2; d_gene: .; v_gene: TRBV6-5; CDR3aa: CASSFREGGYTF
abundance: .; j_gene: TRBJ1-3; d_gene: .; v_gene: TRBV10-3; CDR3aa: CAISVAGNGNTIYF
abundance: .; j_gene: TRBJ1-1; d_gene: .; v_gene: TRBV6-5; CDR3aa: CASSEPTGEAFF
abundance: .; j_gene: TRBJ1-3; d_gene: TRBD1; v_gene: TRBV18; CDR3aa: CASSLTGTEGNTIYF
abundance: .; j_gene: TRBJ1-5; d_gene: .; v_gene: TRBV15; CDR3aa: CATSRGQVYSNQPQHF
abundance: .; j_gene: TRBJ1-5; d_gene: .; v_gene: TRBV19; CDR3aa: CASSIDGATGTNQPQHF
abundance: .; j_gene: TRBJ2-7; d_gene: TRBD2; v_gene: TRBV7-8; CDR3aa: CASSRSLERGGYEQYF
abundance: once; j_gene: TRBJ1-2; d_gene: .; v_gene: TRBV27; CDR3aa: CASSSRRGAGYTF
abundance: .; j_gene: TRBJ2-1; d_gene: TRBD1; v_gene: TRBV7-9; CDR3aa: CASRPRPGQGDLNEQFF
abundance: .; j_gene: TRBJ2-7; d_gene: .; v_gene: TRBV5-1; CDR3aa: CATRVVVGPYEQYF
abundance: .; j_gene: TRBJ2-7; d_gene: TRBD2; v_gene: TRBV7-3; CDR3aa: CASSLTGTSGGLTYEQYF
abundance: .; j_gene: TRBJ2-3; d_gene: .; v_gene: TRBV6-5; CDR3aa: CASGTQSTDTQYF
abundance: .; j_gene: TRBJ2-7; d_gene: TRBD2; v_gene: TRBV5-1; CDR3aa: CASSLAGTRGNEQYF
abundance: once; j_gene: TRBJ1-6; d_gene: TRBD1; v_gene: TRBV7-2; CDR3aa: CASSFLGTGVSPLHF
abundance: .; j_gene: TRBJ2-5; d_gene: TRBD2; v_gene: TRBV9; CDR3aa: CASSQGLAETQYF
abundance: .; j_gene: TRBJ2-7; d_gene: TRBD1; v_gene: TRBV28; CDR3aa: CASSPLQTGSEQYF
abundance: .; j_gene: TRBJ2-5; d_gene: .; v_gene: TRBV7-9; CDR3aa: CASSPGTGPETQYF
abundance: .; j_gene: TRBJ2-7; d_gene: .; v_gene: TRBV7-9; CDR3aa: CASSLAGPYEQYF
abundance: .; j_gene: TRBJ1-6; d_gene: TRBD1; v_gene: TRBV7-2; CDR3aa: CASSLTGDSPLHF
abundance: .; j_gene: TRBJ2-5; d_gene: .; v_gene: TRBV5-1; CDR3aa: CASSSPPDQETQYF
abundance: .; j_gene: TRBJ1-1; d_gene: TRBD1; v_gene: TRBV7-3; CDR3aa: CASSSGTGTTEAFF
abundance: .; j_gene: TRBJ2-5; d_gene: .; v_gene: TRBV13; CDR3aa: CASSSARQGSETQYF
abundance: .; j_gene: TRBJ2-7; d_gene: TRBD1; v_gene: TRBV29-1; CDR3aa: CSVPGQGLYEQYF